These T cell receptor beta chains were read from a single sample in a study of cytomegalovirus exposure and HLA in healthy donors. The repertoire was sequenced with immunoSEQ multiplex PCR; TCRdb's copy has only in-frame clones and lacks some. The specimen's table records more than 40,000 clones. Sequenced input: PBMCs. Source of these receptors: a middle-aged man in good health and CMV-seropositive. Both conserved end residues are part of each CDR3. A D gene is named only where the DNA matches it firmly.

TRBV9,NA,TRBJ1-6,CASSARDPGDSPLHF,TGTGCCAGCAGCGCCCGGGACCCGGGGGACTCACCCCTCCACTTT
TRBV11-2,NA,TRBJ1-1,CASSLDSTYSEAFF,TGTGCCAGCAGCTTAGACAGTACCTACAGTGAAGCTTTCTTT
TRBV11-2,NA,TRBJ1-1,CASSLGNGGTEAFF,TGTGCCAGCAGCTTAGGGAACGGGGGGACTGAAGCTTTCTTT
TRBV30,NA,TRBJ1-1,CAWSVRGGYADTEAFF,TGTGCCTGGAGTGTACGAGGAGGGTATGCGGACACTGAAGCTTTCTTT
TRBV2,TRBD2,TRBJ2-5,CASSGTSGRGETQYF,TGTGCCAGCAGTGGAACTAGCGGGCGGGGGGAGACCCAGTACTTC
TRBV9,NA,TRBJ1-1,CASSVGITVDEAFF,TGTGCCAGCAGCGTAGGTATAACAGTTGATGAAGCTTTCTTT
TRBV18,TRBD1,TRBJ1-1,CASSPSGTGGPPVLNTEAFF,TGTGCCAGCTCACCATCCGGGACAGGGGGCCCCCCGGTCCTGAACACTGAAGCTTTCTTT
TRBV11-2,NA,TRBJ2-2,CASSFSTGELFF,TGTGCCAGCAGCTTCTCCACCGGGGAGCTGTTTTTT
TRBV14,NA,TRBJ2-1,CASSPIPSGDNEQFF,TGTGCCAGCAGCCCTATACCTTCGGGAGATAATGAGCAGTTCTTC
TRBV4-2,TRBD1,TRBJ1-2,CASSQGTGSGYGYTF,TGTGCCAGCAGCCAAGGGACAGGGAGTGGCTATGGCTACACCTTC
TRBV25-1,NA,TRBJ2-7,CASSEYIGTQSTYEQYF,TGTGCCAGCAGTGAATATATAGGGACACAGTCCACCTACGAGCAGTACTTC
TRBV7-2,TRBD2,TRBJ2-2,CASSSASGRYTGELFF,TGTGCCAGCAGCTCCGCTAGCGGGAGATACACCGGGGAGCTGTTTTTT
TRBV18,NA,TRBJ1-2,CASSPWAGALDYGYTF,TGTGCCAGCTCACCCTGGGCAGGGGCCTTAGACTATGGCTACACCTTC
TRBV5-4,NA,TRBJ2-3,CASSFGGIGATDTQYF,TGTGCCAGCAGCTTTGGCGGGATTGGGGCCACAGATACGCAGTATTTT